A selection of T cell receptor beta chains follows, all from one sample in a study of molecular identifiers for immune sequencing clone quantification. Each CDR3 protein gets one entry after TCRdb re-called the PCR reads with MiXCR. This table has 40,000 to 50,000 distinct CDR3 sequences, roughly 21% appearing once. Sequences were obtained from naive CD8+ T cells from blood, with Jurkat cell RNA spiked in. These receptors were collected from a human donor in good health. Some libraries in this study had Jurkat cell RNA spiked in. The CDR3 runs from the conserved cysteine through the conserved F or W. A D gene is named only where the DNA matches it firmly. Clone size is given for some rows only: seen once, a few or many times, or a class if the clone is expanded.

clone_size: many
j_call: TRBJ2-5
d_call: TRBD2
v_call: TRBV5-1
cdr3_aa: CASSLAGGYQETQYF
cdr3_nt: TGCGCCAGCAGTCTAGCGGGAGGCTACCAAGAGACCCAGTACTTC

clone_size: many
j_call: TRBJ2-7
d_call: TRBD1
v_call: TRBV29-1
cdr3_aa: CSVEFWDRGGNEQYF
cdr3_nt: TGCAGCGTTGAATTTTGGGACAGGGGTGGCAACGAGCAGTACTTC

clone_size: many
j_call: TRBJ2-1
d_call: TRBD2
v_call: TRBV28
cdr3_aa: CASSSRYLADEQFF
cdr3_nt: TGTGCCAGCAGCTCTCGTTATCTAGCGGATGAGCAGTTCTTC

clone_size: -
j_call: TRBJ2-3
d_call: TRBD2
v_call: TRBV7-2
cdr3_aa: CAGSYLAGELTDTQYF
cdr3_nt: TGTGCCGGCAGCTACTTGGCGGGAGAGCTCACAGATACGCAGTATTTT

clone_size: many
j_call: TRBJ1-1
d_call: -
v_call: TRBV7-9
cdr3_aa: CASTKITGGASTEAFF
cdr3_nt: TGTGCCAGCACCAAAATTACGGGGGGCGCGAGCACTGAAGCTTTCTTT

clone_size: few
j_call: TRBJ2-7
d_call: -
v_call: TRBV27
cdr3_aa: CAGSLSGTSYEQYF
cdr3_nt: TGTGCCGGCAGTTTATCTGGGACGTCCTACGAGCAGTACTTC

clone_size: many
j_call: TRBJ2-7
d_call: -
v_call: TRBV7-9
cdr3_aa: CASSLDAGYEQYF
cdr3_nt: TGTGCCAGCAGCTTAGATGCCGGCTACGAGCAGTACTTC

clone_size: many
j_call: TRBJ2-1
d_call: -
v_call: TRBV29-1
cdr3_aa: CSVPVATNNEQFF
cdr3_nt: TGCAGCGTACCGGTTGCAACGAACAATGAGCAGTTCTTC

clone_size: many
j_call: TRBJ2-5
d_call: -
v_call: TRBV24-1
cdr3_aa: CATSARTDWETQYF
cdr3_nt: TGTGCCACCAGTGCCAGGACCGACTGGGAGACCCAGTACTTC

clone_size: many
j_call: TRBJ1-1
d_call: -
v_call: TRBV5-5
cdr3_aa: CASSLSRRSPEAFF
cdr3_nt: TGTGCCAGCAGCTTGTCGAGACGGTCCCCTGAAGCTTTCTTT

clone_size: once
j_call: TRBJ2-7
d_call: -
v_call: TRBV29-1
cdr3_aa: CSVEQTGGVTYEQYF
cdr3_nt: TGCAGCGTTGAACAAACTGGCGGGGTCACCTACGAGCAGTACTTC

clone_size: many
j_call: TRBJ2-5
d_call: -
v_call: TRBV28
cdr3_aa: CALGPQETQYF
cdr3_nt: TGTGCCCTAGGCCCCCAAGAGACCCAGTACTTC

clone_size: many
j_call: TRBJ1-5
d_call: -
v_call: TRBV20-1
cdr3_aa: CSARDRGAPNQPQHF
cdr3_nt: TGCAGTGCTAGAGATCGAGGGGCTCCCAATCAGCCCCAGCATTTT

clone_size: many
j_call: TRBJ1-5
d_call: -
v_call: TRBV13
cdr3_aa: CASSSGGLRNQPQHF
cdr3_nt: TGTGCCAGCAGCTCCGGGGGTTTAAGAAATCAGCCCCAGCATTTT

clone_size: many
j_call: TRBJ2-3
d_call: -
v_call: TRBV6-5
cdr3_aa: CASSRTIFDTQYF
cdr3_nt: TGTGCCAGCAGTCGGACTATCTTTGATACGCAGTATTTT

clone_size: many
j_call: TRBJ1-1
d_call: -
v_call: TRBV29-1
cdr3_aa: CSVLLPTEAFF
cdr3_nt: TGCAGCGTTCTTTTACCCACTGAAGCTTTCTTT

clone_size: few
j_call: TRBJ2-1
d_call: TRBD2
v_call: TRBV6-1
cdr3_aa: CATPSGTYNEQFF
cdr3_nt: TGTGCCACCCCTAGCGGGACCTACAATGAGCAGTTCTTC

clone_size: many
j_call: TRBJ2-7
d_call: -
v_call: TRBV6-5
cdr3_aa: CASSSVPMAPKQYF
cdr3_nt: TGTGCCAGCAGTTCAGTACCCATGGCGCCGAAGCAGTACTTC

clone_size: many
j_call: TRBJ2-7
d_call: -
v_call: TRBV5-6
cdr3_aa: CASSLGGAPLEQYF
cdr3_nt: TGTGCCAGCAGCTTGGGGGGGGCGCCCTTGGAGCAGTACTTC

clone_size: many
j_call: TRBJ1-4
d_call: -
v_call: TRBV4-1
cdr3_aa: CASSQATGSGGTNEKLFF
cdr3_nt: TGCGCCAGCAGCCAGGCTACGGGTTCGGGTGGTACTAATGAAAAACTGTTTTTT

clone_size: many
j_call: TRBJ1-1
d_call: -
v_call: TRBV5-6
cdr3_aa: CASSFGPGIDTEAFF
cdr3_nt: TGTGCCAGCAGCTTTGGACCGGGAATAGACACTGAAGCTTTCTTT

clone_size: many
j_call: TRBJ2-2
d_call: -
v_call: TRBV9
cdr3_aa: CASAFGGGTNTGELFF
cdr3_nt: TGTGCCAGCGCGTTCGGCGGGGGCACCAACACCGGGGAGCTGTTTTTT

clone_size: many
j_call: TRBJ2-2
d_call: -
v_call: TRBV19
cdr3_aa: CASSIDPLALNTGELFF
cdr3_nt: TGTGCCAGTAGTATAGATCCCCTGGCACTGAACACCGGGGAGCTGTTTTTT

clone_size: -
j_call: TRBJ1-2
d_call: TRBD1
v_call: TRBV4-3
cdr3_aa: CASSPGQGAYGYTF
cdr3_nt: TGCGCCAGCAGCCCGGGACAGGGGGCCTATGGCTACACCTTC

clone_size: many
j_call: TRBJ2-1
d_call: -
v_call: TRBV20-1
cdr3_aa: CSARGVEQFF
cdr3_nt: TGCAGTGCTCGAGGGGTTGAGCAGTTCTTC

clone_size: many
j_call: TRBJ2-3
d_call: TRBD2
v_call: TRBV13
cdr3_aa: CASSPLAGGTDTQYF
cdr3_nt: TGTGCCAGCAGCCCTCTAGCGGGGGGCACAGATACGCAGTATTTT

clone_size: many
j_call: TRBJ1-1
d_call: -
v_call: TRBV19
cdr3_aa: CASRKGRHTEAFF
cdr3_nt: TGTGCCAGTAGAAAAGGTAGACACACTGAAGCTTTCTTT

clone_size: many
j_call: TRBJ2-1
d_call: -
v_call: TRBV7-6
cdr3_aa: CASSFLSKYNEQFF
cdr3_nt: TGTGCCAGCAGCTTTTTATCCAAATACAATGAGCAGTTCTTC